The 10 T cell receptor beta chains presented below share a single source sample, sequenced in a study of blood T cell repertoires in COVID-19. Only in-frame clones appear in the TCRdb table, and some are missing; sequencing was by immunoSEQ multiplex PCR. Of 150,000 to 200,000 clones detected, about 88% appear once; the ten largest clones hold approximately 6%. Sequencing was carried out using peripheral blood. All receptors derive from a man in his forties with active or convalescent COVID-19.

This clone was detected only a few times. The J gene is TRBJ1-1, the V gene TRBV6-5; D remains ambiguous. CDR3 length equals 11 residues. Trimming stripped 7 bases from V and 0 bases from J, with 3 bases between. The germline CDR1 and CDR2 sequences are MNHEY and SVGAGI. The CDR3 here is CASIMNTEAFF. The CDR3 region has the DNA TGTGCCAGCATAATGAACACTGAAGCTTTCTTT.

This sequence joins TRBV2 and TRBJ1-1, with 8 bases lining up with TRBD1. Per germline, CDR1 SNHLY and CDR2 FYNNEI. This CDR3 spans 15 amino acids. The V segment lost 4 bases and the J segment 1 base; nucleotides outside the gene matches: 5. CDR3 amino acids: CASSGTGYGNTEAFF. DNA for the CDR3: TGTGCCAGCAGTGGGACAGGGTATGGGAACACTGAAGCTTTCTTT.

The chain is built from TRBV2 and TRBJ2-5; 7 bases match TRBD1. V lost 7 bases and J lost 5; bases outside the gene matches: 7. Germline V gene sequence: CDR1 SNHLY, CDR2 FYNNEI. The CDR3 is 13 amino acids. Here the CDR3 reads CASTQGRVETQYF. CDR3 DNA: TGTGCCAGCACACAGGGGCGCGTTGAGACCCAGTACTTC. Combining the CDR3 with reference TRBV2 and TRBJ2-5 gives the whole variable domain EPEVTQTPSHQVTQMGQEVILRCVPISNHLYFYWYRQILGQKVEFLVSFYNNEISEKSEIFDDQFSVERPDGSNFTLKIRSTKLEDSAMYFCASTQGRVETQYFGPGTRLLVL.

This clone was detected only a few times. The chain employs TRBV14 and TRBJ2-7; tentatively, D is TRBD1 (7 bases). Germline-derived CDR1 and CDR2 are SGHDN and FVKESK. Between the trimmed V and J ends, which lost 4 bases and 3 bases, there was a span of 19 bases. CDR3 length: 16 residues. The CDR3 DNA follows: TGTGCCAGCAGCCTGAACAGGGGACTCGCACGCTACGAGCAGTACTTC. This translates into CASSLNRGLARYEQYF.

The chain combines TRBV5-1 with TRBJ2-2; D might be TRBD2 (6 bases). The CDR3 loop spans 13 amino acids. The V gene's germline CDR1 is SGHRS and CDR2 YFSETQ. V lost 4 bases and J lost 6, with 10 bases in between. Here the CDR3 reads CASSPGTPGELFF. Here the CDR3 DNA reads TGCGCCAGCAGCCCGGGGACTCCCGGGGAGCTGTTTTTT.

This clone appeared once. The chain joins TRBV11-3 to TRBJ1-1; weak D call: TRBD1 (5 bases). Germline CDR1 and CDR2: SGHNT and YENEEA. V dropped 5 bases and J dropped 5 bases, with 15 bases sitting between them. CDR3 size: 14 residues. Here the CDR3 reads CASSPTRGWTEAFF. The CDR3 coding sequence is TGTGCCAGCAGCCCAACGCGGGGGTGGACTGAAGCTTTCTTT.

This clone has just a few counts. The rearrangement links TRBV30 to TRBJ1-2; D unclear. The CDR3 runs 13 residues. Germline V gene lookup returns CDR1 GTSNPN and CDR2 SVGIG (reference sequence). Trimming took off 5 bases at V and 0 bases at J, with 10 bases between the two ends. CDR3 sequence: CAWQNISNYGYTF. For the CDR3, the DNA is TGTGCCTGGCAGAATATTTCTAACTATGGCTACACCTTC.

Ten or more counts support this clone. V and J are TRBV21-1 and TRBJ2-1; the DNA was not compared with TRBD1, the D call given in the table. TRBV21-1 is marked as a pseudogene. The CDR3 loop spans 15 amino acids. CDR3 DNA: TGTGCCAGCAGCAGCAACAGGGGCCGATACAATGAGCAGTTCTTC. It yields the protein CASSSNRGRYNEQFF.

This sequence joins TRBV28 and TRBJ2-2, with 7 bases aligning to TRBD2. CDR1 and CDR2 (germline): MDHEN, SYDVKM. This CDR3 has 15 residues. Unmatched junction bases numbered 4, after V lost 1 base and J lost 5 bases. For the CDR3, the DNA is TGTGCCAGCAGTTTATCAGCGGGACTGACCGGGGAGCTGTTTTTT. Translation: CASSLSAGLTGELFF.

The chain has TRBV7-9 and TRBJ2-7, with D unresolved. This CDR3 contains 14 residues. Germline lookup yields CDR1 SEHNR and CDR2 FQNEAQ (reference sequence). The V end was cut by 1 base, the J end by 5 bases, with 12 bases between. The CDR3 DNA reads TGTGCCAGCAGCTTAGACATAGCTCTTGACGAGCAGTACTTC. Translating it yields CASSLDIALDEQYF.